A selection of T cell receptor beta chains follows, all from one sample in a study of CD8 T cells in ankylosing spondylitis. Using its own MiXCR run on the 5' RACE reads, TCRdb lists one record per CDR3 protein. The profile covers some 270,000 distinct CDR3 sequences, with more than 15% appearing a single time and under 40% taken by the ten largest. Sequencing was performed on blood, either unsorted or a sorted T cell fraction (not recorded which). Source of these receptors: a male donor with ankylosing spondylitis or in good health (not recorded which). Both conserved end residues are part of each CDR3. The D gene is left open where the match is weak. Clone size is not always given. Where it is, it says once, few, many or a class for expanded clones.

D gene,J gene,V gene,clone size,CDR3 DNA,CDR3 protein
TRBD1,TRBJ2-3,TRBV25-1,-,TGTGCCAGCAGAGCCTACAGGGGGGGCACAGATACGCAGTATTTT,CASRAYRGGTDTQYF
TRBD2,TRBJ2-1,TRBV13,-,TGTGCCAGCAGCTTAGGCCTCGGGGGGGGAGATCCCCTCTACAATGAGCAGTTCTTC,CASSLGLGGGDPLYNEQFF
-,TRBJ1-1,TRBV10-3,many,TGTGCCATCAGTGAGTCGGCTCGGCCGTTGAACACTGAAGCTTTCTTT,CAISESARPLNTEAFF
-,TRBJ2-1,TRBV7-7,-,TGTGCTAGCAGCTTTGTTTTAGACCCGCCCTACAATGAGCAGTTCTTC,CASSFVLDPPYNEQFF
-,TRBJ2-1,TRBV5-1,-,TGCGCCAGCAGCTCGGGACGGGGAACAAACAATGAGCAGTTCTTC,CASSSGRGTNNEQFF
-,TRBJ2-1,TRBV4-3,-,TGCGCCAGCAGCCAAGCGGGAGCTCCGAATGAGCAGTTCTTC,CASSQAGAPNEQFF
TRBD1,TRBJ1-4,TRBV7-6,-,TGTGCCAGCAGCTTAGAAGTAACAGGGGGCGCGGCTAATGAAAAACTGTTTTTT,CASSLEVTGGAANEKLFF
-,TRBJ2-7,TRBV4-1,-,TGCGCCAGCAGCCAAGATGGGCTAGGAGCCTACGAGCAGTACTTC,CASSQDGLGAYEQYF
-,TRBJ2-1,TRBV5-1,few,TGCGCCAGCAGCTTGGGGCTAGGGCTTAATGAGCAGTTCTTC,CASSLGLGLNEQFF
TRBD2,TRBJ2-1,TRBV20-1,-,TGCAGTGCTAGAGGGGGGACTAGCGGGGCCTGGAATGAGCAGTTCTTC,CSARGGTSGAWNEQFF
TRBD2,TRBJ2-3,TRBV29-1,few,TGCAGCGTTGTGGGACTAGCGGGAGACAGGGAAGATACGCAGTATTTT,CSVVGLAGDREDTQYF
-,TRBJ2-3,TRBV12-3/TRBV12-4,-,TGTGCCAGCAGGGACCACGCCCGTCCAGATACGCAGTATTTT,CASRDHARPDTQYF
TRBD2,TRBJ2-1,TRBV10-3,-,TGTGCCATCAGTGAGTCAGGACTAGCGGGAGAATCGGAGCAGTTCTTC,CAISESGLAGESEQFF
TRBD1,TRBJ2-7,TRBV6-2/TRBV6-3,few,TGTGCCAGCAGTTACGACCAAACAGGGGGGAGCCCCTACGAGCAGTACTTC,CASSYDQTGGSPYEQYF
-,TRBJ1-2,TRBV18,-,TGTGCCAGCTCACCGCCAGGAGGGGGGCTTCCTAACTATGGCTACACCTTC,CASSPPGGGLPNYGYTF
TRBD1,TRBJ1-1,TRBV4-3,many,TGCGCCAGCAGCCAAGGGGGACAGCGAGACACTGAAGCTTTCTTT,CASSQGGQRDTEAFF
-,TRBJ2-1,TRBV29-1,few,TGCAGCGCCAAAGGGGACCTGGGGAGAGTACAGTTCTTC,CSAKGDLGRVQFF
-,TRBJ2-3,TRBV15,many,TGTGCCACCAGCCTTGACGGGTCATCAGATACGCAGTATTTT,CATSLDGSSDTQYF
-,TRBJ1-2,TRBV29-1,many,TGCAGCGTTGAACCCAGTTCTAACTATGGCTACACCTTC,CSVEPSSNYGYTF
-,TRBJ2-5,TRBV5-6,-,TGTGCCAGCAGCAACCCGGGACAAGAGACCCAGTACTTC,CASSNPGQETQYF
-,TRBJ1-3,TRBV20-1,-,TGCAGTGCTAGAGATCCGGAGAGCTCTGGAAACACCATATATTTT,CSARDPESSGNTIYF
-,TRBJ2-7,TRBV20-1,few,TGCAGTGCTAGAGATAGCTTGGAGGCTAGGGATTCCTACGAGCAGTACTTC,CSARDSLEARDSYEQYF
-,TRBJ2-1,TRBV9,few,TGTGCCAGCAGCGTAGTGTACTCCTACAATGAGCAGTTCTTC,CASSVVYSYNEQFF
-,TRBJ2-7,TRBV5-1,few,TGCGCCAGCAGCTTGGTCCCGGGTGAGGGATCCTACGAGCAGTACTTC,CASSLVPGEGSYEQYF